Reported below is one TCR beta chain. Some clones are missing from TCRdb's copy, which holds only in-frame ones; the method was immunoSEQ multiplex PCR. The table lists about 330,000 clones, over 75% of them singletons. This entry comes from a study of blood T cell repertoires in COVID-19. Study at large: T cells, B-cell-depleted T cells, or PBMCs supplied cDNA or gDNA.

The V gene end was trimmed by 4 bases and the J gene end by 7 bases; junction bases not matched to a gene: 6. The CDR3 length is 14 residues. From germline, CDR1 is SEHNR and CDR2 FQNEAQ (reference sequence). This sequence originates from a human donor in a cohort sampled during active COVID-19. The sequenced sample consisted of peripheral blood. This rearrangement joins TRBV7-9 to TRBJ2-1; TRBD2 aligns across 8 bases. In DNA form, the CDR3 reads TGTGCCAGCAGCTCCTCGGGGGGGAGGAATGAGCAGTTCTTC. It specifies CASSSSGGRNEQFF.